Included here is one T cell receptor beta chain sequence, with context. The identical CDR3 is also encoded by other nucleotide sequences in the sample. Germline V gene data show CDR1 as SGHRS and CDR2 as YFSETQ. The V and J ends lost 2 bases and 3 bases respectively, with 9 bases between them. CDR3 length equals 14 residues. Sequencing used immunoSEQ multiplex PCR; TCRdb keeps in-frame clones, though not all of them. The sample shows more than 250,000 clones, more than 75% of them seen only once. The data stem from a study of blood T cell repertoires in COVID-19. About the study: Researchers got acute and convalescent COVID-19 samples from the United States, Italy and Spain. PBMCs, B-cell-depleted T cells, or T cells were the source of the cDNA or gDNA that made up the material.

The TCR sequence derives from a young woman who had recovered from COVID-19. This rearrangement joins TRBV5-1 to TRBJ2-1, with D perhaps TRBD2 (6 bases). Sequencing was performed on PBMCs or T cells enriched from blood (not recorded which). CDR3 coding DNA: TGCGCCAGCAGCTTAGGGGACTTCTACAATGAGCAGTTCTTC. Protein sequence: CASSLGDFYNEQFF. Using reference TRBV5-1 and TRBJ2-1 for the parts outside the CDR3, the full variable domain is KAGVTQTPRYLIKTRGQQVTLSCSPISGHRSVSWYQQTPGQGLQFLFEYFSETQRNKGNFPGRFSGRQFSNSRSEMNVSTLELGDSALYLCASSLGDFYNEQFFGPGTRLTVL.